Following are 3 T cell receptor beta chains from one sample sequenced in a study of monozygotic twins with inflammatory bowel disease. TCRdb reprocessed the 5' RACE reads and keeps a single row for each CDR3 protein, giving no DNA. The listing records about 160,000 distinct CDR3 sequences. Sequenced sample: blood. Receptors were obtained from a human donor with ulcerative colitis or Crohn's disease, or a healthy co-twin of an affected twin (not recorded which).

CDR3 sequence: CASSPGTESYEQYF. J is TRBJ2-7 and V is TRBV18; there is no DNA to check the TCRdb D call of TRBD1. This CDR3 comprises 14 residues. CDR1 KGHSH and CDR2 LQKENI come from the germline V gene. Full variable domain (rest looked up from reference TRBV18 and TRBJ2-7): NAGVMQNPRHLVRRRGQEARLRCSPMKGHSHVYWYRQLPEEGLKFMVYLQKENIIDESGMPKERFSAEFPKEGPSILRIQQVVRGDSAAYFCASSPGTESYEQYFGPGTRLTVT.

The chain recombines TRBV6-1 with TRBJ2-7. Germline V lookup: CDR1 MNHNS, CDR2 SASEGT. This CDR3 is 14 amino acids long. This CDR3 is CASSNQDGSYEQYF.

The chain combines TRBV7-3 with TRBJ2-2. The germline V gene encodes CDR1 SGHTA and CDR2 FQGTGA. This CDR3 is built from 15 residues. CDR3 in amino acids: CASSLILGNTGELFF.